The 8 T cell receptor beta chains in this list originate from one sample, sequenced in a study of spatial heterogeneity in lung cancer (dated by TCRdb to about 2019). Library generation was performed with 5' RACE. This sample was sequenced with a NextSeq 500. TCRdb reran the public reads through fastp at Q25 and MiXCR, keeping productive beta chains. Rows are combined by CDR3 protein, so each entry shows the most common genes and DNA. In all, the sample holds roughly 5,100 distinct CDR3 sequences, and around 35% of those were seen once. Clones ranked in the top ten supply roughly 4% of the sample. The time point label, read with the paper, signifies: sample taken at primary tumor resection. TCR sequencing used whole RNA extracted from tumor and nontumor lung tissue, or from cryopreserved PBMC samples, without cell sorting. Sequenced here: PBMCs, sampled at surgery. The receptors here all came from a female donor with early-stage non-small cell lung cancer.

A remark on this clonotype: This beta chain came through as a stray read in a library set up for alpha chains, and its size says little. V usage is TRBV18 and J usage is TRBJ2-1; D may be TRBD2 (6 bases). With 3 bases removed from V and 7 bases from J, the gap between germline ends came to 22 bases. The CDR3 has 17 amino acids. The V gene's germline CDR1 is KGHSH and CDR2 LQKENI. Here the CDR3 DNA reads TGTGCCAGCTCACCGGCGGGGACCTTTGAGGTCATGAATGAGCAGTTCTTC. Translating gives CASSPAGTFEVMNEQFF.

Worth noting for this clonotype: This beta chain lies outside the target of a library built for alpha chains; its clone size means little. The chain joins TRBV5-1 to TRBJ2-7, with 12 bases lining up with TRBD2. This CDR3 has 16 residues. Germline assignment: CDR1 SGHRS and CDR2 YFSETQ. V shed 5 bases and J 6 bases; nucleotides not matched to a gene: 12. The CDR3 region is CASSLLQTSGGTEQYF. The CDR3 bases are TGCGCCAGCAGTCTCCTCCAAACTAGCGGGGGGACCGAGCAGTACTTC.

Turning to this clonotype: With the library built for alpha chains, this beta chain is off target and its frequency is not meaningful. The chain uses TRBV7-2 and TRBJ2-1; possibly TRBD1 for D (6 bases). Germline lookup yields CDR1 SGHTA and CDR2 FQGNSA. Trimming left V 8 bases short and J 6 bases short, with 23 bases between. CDR3 length: 16 residues. CDR3 sequence: CASGSQGGPRRNEQFF. The CDR3 coding sequence is TGTGCCAGCGGATCCCAAGGGGGACCTAGGCGCAATGAGCAGTTCTTC.

Concerning this clonotype: For a library built for alpha chains, this beta chain is a stray read; little rests on its size. V and J are TRBV19 and TRBJ2-2; no firm D call. The V end was cut by 6 bases, the J end by 5 bases, with 4 bases between. CDR3 size: 11 residues. Germline CDR1 is LNHDA and CDR2 is SQIVND (reference sequence). The CDR3 nucleotides read TGTGCCAGTAGATATACCGGGGAGCTGTTTTTT. Translated, it gives CASRYTGELFF.

With respect to this clonotype: This beta chain represents an off-target read in a library built for alpha chains; its size is of limited meaning. CDR3 region: CSASPGTPWEETQYF. The CDR3 DNA reads TGCAGTGCTTCGCCCGGGACCCCTTGGGAGGAGACCCAGTACTTC. V usage is TRBV20-1 and J usage is TRBJ2-5; possibly TRBD1 or TRBD2 for D (5 bases each). This CDR3 is 15 amino acids long. Germline-derived CDR1 and CDR2 are DFQATT and SNEGSKA (reference sequence). Trimming took off 5 bases at V and 5 bases at J, with 21 bases between the two ends.

Only a few counts were recorded for this clonotype. The library was built for alpha chains, so this beta chain is an off-target read and its size means little. The chain combines TRBV5-1 with TRBJ2-1; D assignment may be TRBD1 or TRBD2 (6 bases each). The CDR3 extends over 15 amino acids. V was pared by 6 bases and J by 5 bases, with 18 bases between. Germline CDR1 and CDR2: SGHRS and YFSETQ. The CDR3 nucleotides are TGCGCCAGCAAGTCAACCGGGGGCATCAACAATGAGCAGTTCTTC. Protein sequence: CASKSTGGINNEQFF.

This clonotype is labeled medium-sized (0.01 to 0.1%). This beta chain represents an off-target read in a library built for alpha chains; its size is of limited meaning. The rearrangement joins TRBV27 to TRBJ2-2; D may be TRBD1 (5 bases). CDR3 length: 16 amino acids. Looked up from germline, CDR1 is MNHEY and CDR2 is SMNVEV (reference sequence). Here the CDR3 reads CVLNWAGYKITGELFF. CDR3 DNA sequence: TGTGTTTTAAACTGGGCAGGGTACAAAATTACCGGGGAGCTGTTTTTT.

This clonotype was observed a handful of times. Within a library made for alpha chains, this beta chain is off target, and its count is uninformative. V gene TRBV4-2 combines with J gene TRBJ2-3; 11 nucleotides align to TRBD2. CDR1 and CDR2 (germline): LGHNA, YNFKEQ. V shed 0 bases and J 1 base; nucleotides not matched to a gene: 6. CDR3 size: 18 residues. CDR3 bases: TGTGCCAGCAGCCAAGACATAGCGGGGGGGCCCGGCACAGATACGCAGTATTTT. This codes for CASSQDIAGGPGTDTQYF.